These 4 T cell receptor beta chains share one sample of origin, sequenced in a study of T cells in Graves' hyperthyroidism and ophthalmopathy. From RNA transcripts, TCR beta CDR3 regions were amplified. The HTBI primer set was used in a first-round RT-PCR of the TCR CDR3. TCRdb analysed the multiplex PCR reads with MiXCR anew, one entry per CDR3 protein. The data show some 490,000 distinct CDR3 sequences, more than 15% seen once. The sample taken for sequencing was blood. Receptors originate from a woman aged 30 to 39 with Graves' ophthalmopathy.

Many counts were recorded for this clonotype. This sequence joins TRBV2 and TRBJ2-7, with a tentative D call TRBD2 (6 bases). Trimming left V 6 bases short and J 6 bases short, with 12 bases between. This CDR3 has 12 residues. CDR1 is SNHLY and CDR2 is FYNNEI in the germline V gene. CDR3 nucleotide sequence: TGTGCCAGCAGACAGGAGGGTGCCGAGCAGTACTTC. Translating gives CASRQEGAEQYF.

This clonotype appeared many times. The V call is TRBV12-3 or TRBV12-4, the J call TRBJ2-2; 14 nucleotides line up with TRBD2. This CDR3 spans 20 amino acids. The V segment lost 2 bases and the J segment 3 bases; nucleotides outside the gene matches: 11. DNA of the CDR3: TGTGCCAGCAGTTTAAGGGCCCGGGGACTAGCGGGAGATGACACCGGGGAGCTGTTTTTT. It translates to CASSLRARGLAGDDTGELFF.

This clonotype was observed a few times. This rearrangement joins TRBV6-2 or TRBV6-3 to TRBJ1-5, with 7 positions matching TRBD1. Trimming cost V 10 bases and J 6 bases; bases outside gene matches: 9. CDR1 is MNHEY, CDR2 SVGEGT, per germline. The CDR3 is 13 residues long. The CDR3 is CAINRDSRQPQHF. The DNA of the CDR3 is TGTGCCATAAACCGGGACAGTCGTCAGCCCCAGCATTTT.

In this sample, this clonotype turned up a few times. V gene TRBV19 combines with J gene TRBJ2-3; 7 positions agree with TRBD1. The CDR3 contains 15 residues. After removal of 3 bases from V and 2 bases from J, the junction contained 5 bases not matched to a gene. Germline V gives CDR1 LNHDA, CDR2 SQIVND (reference sequence). CDR3 sequence: CASSILGGFTDTQYF. In DNA form, the CDR3 reads TGTGCCAGTAGTATCCTAGGGGGCTTCACAGATACGCAGTATTTT.